This TCR beta chain was recorded in a study of control samples from healthy donors and cancer patients. Libraries were prepared by immunoSEQ multiplex PCR; TCRdb keeps only in-frame clonotypes and omits some of them. The profile shows roughly 95,000 clones, around 90% of them singletons. Germline V gene data show CDR1 as LGHNA and CDR2 as YSLEER. Trimming cost V 4 bases and J 4 bases, with 16 bases left between them. The CDR3 runs 16 residues. The count of this clone is one. This rearrangement joins TRBV4-3 to TRBJ1-4; possibly TRBD1 for D (5 bases). The sequence derives from a man aged 30 to 39 in good health. Material: blood. The CDR3 nucleotides read TGCGCCAGCAGCCGTCAGGGCAACAGCTTTAATGAAAAACTGTTTTTT. Residues: CASSRQGNSFNEKLFF.